The subject of this entry is one T cell receptor (beta chain). There is no known antigen for this receptor. Library method: the immunoSEQ multiplex PCR assay. For the multiplex PCR, a mixture combining 60 forward primers for TCR Vbeta segments and 13 reverse primers for TCR Jbeta segments was used. A multiplex PCR assay on genomic DNA amplified the CDR3 region of rearranged TCR beta genes. Amplified TCR beta libraries were sequenced as 87-base-pair reads on the Illumina HiSeq System. The original pipeline was this. In a later analysis, tens of millions of unique TCR beta chains were counted across the 500 to 850 repertoires, and about 9.9 million of these chains were shared by at least two donors. To remove PCR and sequencing errors, raw reads were error-corrected and collapsed into unique sequences using a nearest-neighbor algorithm that merged closely related sequences. V, D and J gene segments were assigned by aligning CDR3 sequences to IMGT reference sequences. For a sequence to be retained, a match of at least six nucleotides was required to both a V gene segment and a J gene segment. A rearrangement was called productive if the CDR3 had no stop codons and remained in frame with V and J, and every other rearrangement was called non-productive. Following IMGT convention, CDR3 was defined as the stretch from the second conserved V-encoded cysteine up to the conserved J-encoded phenylalanine. The earlier analysis of 587 of the donors excluded sequences that lacked an unambiguous match to a single V gene segment. In an earlier analysis of some 590 of the donors, V segments were called functional above 56.7% productive rearrangements and were called segregating when the between-donor standard deviation exceeded 5%. A statistical classification framework was developed to diagnose cytomegalovirus status using the catalog of TCR beta chain sequences. V and J gene assignment, in a later analysis, came from comparing TCR nucleotide sequences with IMGT/GENE-DB human TR gene sequences. Using the TCRdist pipeline, a later analysis assigned CDR3 sequences along with most-parsimonious VDJ recombination scenarios. A later analysis defined each TCR beta chain by its CDR3 amino acid sequence plus V-gene family, and excluded reads lacking a unique V-gene family. A later analysis removed 550 to 650 highly shared, low-generation-probability nucleotide sequences to deal with suspected cross-contamination and a sequencing artifact. In a later analysis, a clonal expansion index for each public chain was calculated from normalized within-repertoire ranks of inferred template counts. In a later analysis, generation probabilities were computed with a VDJ recombination model fitted to out-of-frame rearrangements, and the resulting probabilities were checked against IGoR. Hypergeometric tests were used in a later analysis to score TCR-TCR, TCR-HLA and TCR-CMV co-occurrence, with a repertoire-size bias correction applied to the TCR pairs. A later analysis estimated false discovery rates by permuting HLA or CMV assignments 20 times. A later analysis grouped co-occurring TCRs with DBSCAN, adding TCRdist sequence similarity when clustering within HLA-allele-positive subsets. Co-occurrence clustering excluded repertoires with fewer than 30,000 or more than 120,000 public chains, plus five with anomalous nucleotide sharing. Sourced from immuneACCESS, this table was stored by TCRdb with only in-frame sequences that have V and J called. A share of the clones is absent; for the studies checked, an unresolved V gene accounts for under half, and the remainder has no known explanation. V, J and clone size were drawn from that table, and D and trimming were deduced from the DNA. In this sample's table one finds 150,000 to 200,000 clones. Of the sample, less than 6.5% is held by the ten largest clones.

This entry belongs to a study of cytomegalovirus exposure and HLA in healthy donors listed by TCRdb under 2017. For the study in its entirety: An earlier analysis of about 530 of the donors reported 276 Gb of sequence data and 117 million unique TCR beta sequences obtained from about 180 million T cells. An early release that covered roughly 600 HLA-typed donors contained around 300 gigabases of sequencing data and about 84 million unique TCR sequences. Of the approximately 400 genotyped donors, 81% were placed in the genetic ancestry cluster associated with self-reported Caucasian donors. The study was designed to test whether signatures of past pathogen exposure could be identified by cataloging public T cell receptors. The study used immunosequencing to profile the T cell repertoires of hundreds of subjects and linked those repertoires to cytomegalovirus serostatus. Besides the first cohort of 666 subjects, a separate validation cohort made up of roughly 120 different subjects was used. To predict cytomegalovirus infection status, the study brought together high-throughput TCR immunosequencing, statistical association of individual TCRs with disease status, and machine learning. A later analysis re-examined previously published TCR beta repertoires from more than 650 donors and added high-resolution HLA genotyping to investigate patterns of TCR occurrence. Rather than drawing on any new phenotypic data, the later analysis identified candidate immune exposures from TCR beta sequences and the way those sequences occurred across donors. In an earlier analysis of several hundred of the donors, high-throughput TCR beta sequencing was used to judge whether each TCR beta V gene segment behaved as functional or pseudogenic. Donor age, sex, ethnicity and CMV serostatus were collected together with the repertoire data. In a later genetic analysis, genome-wide SNP genotypes for about 55% of the roughly 700 donors were used, and that subset was treated as a discovery cohort. Every repertoire in the discovery cohort had been generated on one and the same sequencing platform. Class I and class II HLA loci were covered by the typing at four-digit resolution. Typing coverage varied by locus: roughly 629-640 donors for A, B, C, DRB1 and DQB1; about 520 for DQA1; nearly 610 for DPA1; 400 to 480 for DPB1. About five DR-DQ haplotypes were treated as single units for association and clustering because of strong linkage in the cohort. On average, roughly 250,000 unique TCR beta nucleotide sequences were sequenced per donor among 398 genotyped donors of the cohort, with 15% to 20% of those sequences being non-productive. Study-wide conclusions, independent of this receptor: A later genetic analysis associated a missense DCLRE1C variant with V-gene and J-gene trimming of TCR beta chains, and an independent cohort replicated the association. Compared with equally common non-associated chains, HLA-associated TCR beta chains in a later analysis were more clonally expanded and had lower generation probabilities. The authors suggested that the approach could potentially be extended to other disease states and immunological phenotypes. According to a later analysis, parvovirus B19, influenza, CMV and Epstein-Barr virus appeared linked to several top co-occurrence clusters. According to a later analysis, TCR association rates differed among HLA loci, with DRB1 alleles showing the most associated TCRs and HLA-C alleles showing the fewest. In a later analysis, some 17,000 TCR beta sequences were associated with specific HLA alleles at a false discovery rate of 0.05. This cohort had only TCR beta chains sequenced, and the lack of alpha or paired-chain data limited which features could be detected. Because counts were too low, roughly 16 rarely observed V segments, including chromosome 9 orphons, were excluded from the earlier analysis of a few hundred of the donors. Cytomegalovirus status was reported to be diagnosed by the classifier with high specificity and sensitivity in both the original and validation cohorts. The study gave a list of over 150 TCR beta chains associated with cytomegalovirus. A further reported finding was that TCR beta sequences accurately predicted the HLA-A and HLA-B alleles for most subjects in the first cohort. When HLA alleles, especially DR and DQ, strongly co-occurred, attributing TCR associations to individual alleles was difficult. A later genetic analysis reported fewer N-insertions in productive TCRs among donors in an Asian-associated ancestry cluster than the approximately 700-donor mean. Because some donors lacked HLA typing at each locus, the association tests relied only on the typed subset. CMV serostatus was the only immune exposure information available for the cohort. A group of highly shared sequence variants was considered likely to be a technical artifact of the sequencing pipeline. Some IMGT-functional V segments, including TRBV6-2 and TRBV6-3, could not be told apart with the 87-base-pair reads, so those segments were excluded. While some public TCRs were present in many individuals, most TCR sequences turned up only very rarely across donors. In a later analysis, most CMV-associated TCR beta chains were found to appear HLA-restricted, with HLA associations seemingly driven largely by CMV exposure. In vitro tests confirmed that a few of the cytomegalovirus-associated TCR beta chains recognize cytomegalovirus antigens. Broadly in line with IMGT annotations, most TCR beta V segments showed up in productive rearrangements about 87% or about 30% of the time in an earlier analysis of 450 to 600 of the donors. Sequencing depth was assumed to be roughly uniform across donors in the presence/absence analyses, though that assumption may not hold. Correlated functional status among segregating V segments might be attributable to linkage disequilibrium, but an unknown experimental factor could not be ruled out.

CDR1 is given as MNHEY and CDR2 as SVGAGI, both from the germline V gene. The CDR3 sequence holds 15 residues, the cysteine and phenylalanine included. Just CDR3 DNA is preserved here, 45 bases in frame from base 1. Trimming takes 5 bases off V and 1 base off J; junction bases not matched to a gene: 6. The cohort consisted of some 670 healthy bone marrow donors. Cohort members were all nominally healthy when sampled, although unrecorded immune exposures were likely present. The donor tested CMV seronegative and was one of the 352 seronegative cohort members. A peripheral blood sample was provided by each donor, and peripheral blood mononuclear cells were used for TCR beta sequencing. The Qiagen DNeasy Blood Extraction Kit was used to extract genomic DNA from the blood cell samples.

The V gene is TRBV6-5 and the J gene is TRBJ2-7; 9 bases in the junction line up with TRBD1. Sequences were obtained from PBMCs. The clonotype comes from a young man in good health and CMV-seronegative. The CDR3 is CASSLEGQGSYEQYF. The DNA sequence follows: TGTGCCAGCAGTCTCGAGGGACAGGGTTCCTACGAGCAGTACTTC.